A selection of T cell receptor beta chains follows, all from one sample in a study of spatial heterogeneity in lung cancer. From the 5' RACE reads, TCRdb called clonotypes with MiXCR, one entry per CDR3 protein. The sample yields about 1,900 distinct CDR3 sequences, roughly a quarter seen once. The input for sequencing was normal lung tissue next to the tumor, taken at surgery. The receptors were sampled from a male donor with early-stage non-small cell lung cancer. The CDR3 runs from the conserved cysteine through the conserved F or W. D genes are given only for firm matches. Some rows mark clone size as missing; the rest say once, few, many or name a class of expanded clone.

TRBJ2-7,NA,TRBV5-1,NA,TGCGCCAGCAGCCTAACCGGCGAGCAGTACTTC,CASSLTGEQYF
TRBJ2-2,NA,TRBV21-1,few,TGTGCCAGCAGCAGTCATCAAGGTCGATACACCGGGGAGCTGTTTTTT,CASSSHQGRYTGELFF
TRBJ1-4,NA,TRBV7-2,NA,TGTGCCAGCAGCTTATATGGACAGAATGAAAAACTGTTTTTT,CASSLYGQNEKLFF
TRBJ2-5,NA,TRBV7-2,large,TGTGCCAGCACCCCTCCGGGGATAGGGGGGACCCAGTACTTC,CASTPPGIGGTQYF
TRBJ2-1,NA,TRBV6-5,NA,TGTGCCAGCAGCCCCGACAGCCTAGACCACAATGAGCAGTTCTTC,CASSPDSLDHNEQFF
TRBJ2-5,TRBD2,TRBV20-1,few,TGCAGTGCTGGGGGGACTAGCGGGAAGCAAGAGACCCAGTACTTC,CSAGGTSGKQETQYF
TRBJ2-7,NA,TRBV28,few,TGTGCCAGCAGAACCCGTAACACGATGTCAGGGGCGGCTGGCGAGCAGTACTTC,CASRTRNTMSGAAGEQYF
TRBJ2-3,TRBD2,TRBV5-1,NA,TGCGCCAGCAGCAGACTAGCGGGGGGCCTAGATACGCAGTATTTT,CASSRLAGGLDTQYF
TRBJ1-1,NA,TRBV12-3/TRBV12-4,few,TGTGCCAGCAGTCAAACCTTCATGAACACTGAAGCTTTCTTT,CASSQTFMNTEAFF
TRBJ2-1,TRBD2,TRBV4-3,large,TGCGCCAGCAGCCAAGATTTCAGCGGGGGGGTCAATGAGCAGTTCTTC,CASSQDFSGGVNEQFF
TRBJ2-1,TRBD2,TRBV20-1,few,TGCAGTGCTAGGGCGGGGGCCTACAATGAGCAGTTCTTC,CSARAGAYNEQFF
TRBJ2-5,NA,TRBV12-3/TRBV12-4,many,TGTGCCAGCAGTTTAGGCCCGGGGACCAACTTCAAGACCCAGTACTTC,CASSLGPGTNFKTQYF
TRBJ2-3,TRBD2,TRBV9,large,TGTGCCAGCAGCGTTGGGACTAGCGGGGGAGTTGCGGCAGATACGCAGTATTTT,CASSVGTSGGVAADTQYF
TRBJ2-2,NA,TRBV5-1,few,TGCGCCAGCAGCTTGAGGGCGTTGGGACAGAACACCGGGGAGCTGTTTTTT,CASSLRALGQNTGELFF
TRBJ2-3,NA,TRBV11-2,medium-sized,TGTGCCAGCAGCTTACAGGGAAGGTCCACAGATACGCAGTATTTT,CASSLQGRSTDTQYF
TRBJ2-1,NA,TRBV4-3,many,TGCGCCAGCAGCCAAGGAGGAGACTACAATGAGCAGTTCTTC,CASSQGGDYNEQFF